This is a list of T cell receptor beta chains from one sample in a study of blood T cell repertoires in COVID-19. Method: immunoSEQ multiplex PCR; TCRdb's copy keeps in-frame clones and lacks some. The table shows a few hundred thousand clones, with around 88% occurring only once. Sequencing input: peripheral blood. These receptors were collected from a woman aged 50 to 60 with acute or convalescent COVID-19. Each CDR3 is given with its conserved first and last residue. The D gene is left open where the match is weak. Not all rows give a size; the values are once, few, many and, for expanded clones, a class.

d_call	v_call	j_call	clone_size	cdr3_aa	cdr3_nt
NA	TRBV5-1	TRBJ2-1	NA	CASSGDGQPRYNEQFF	TGCGCCAGCAGCGGGGATGGACAGCCGAGGTACAATGAGCAGTTCTTC
NA	TRBV11-3	TRBJ1-2	NA	CASSLVSSGRQSF	TGTGCCAGCAGCTTAGTTAGTAGCGGCCGACAATCCTTC
NA	TRBV5-1	TRBJ2-1	NA	CASSLAIHNNEQFF	TGCGCCAGCAGCTTGGCGATACACAACAATGAGCAGTTCTTC
TRBD1	TRBV5-1	TRBJ1-1	NA	CASSLGVEGAEAFF	TGCGCCAGCAGCTTGGGTGTGGAGGGGGCGGAAGCTTTCTTT
NA	TRBV6-1	TRBJ1-1	NA	CASSDSAGVITEAFF	TGTGCCAGCAGTGATTCGGCAGGGGTTATCACTGAAGCTTTCTTT
TRBD1	TRBV7-3	TRBJ2-5	once	CASSLGQAAGGTQYF	TGTGCCAGCAGCTTGGGACAGGCGGCCGGGGGGACCCAGTACTTC
NA	TRBV28	TRBJ2-2	NA	CASSPAGGELFF	TGTGCCAGCAGTCCAGCGGGCGGGGAGCTGTTTTTT
TRBD2	TRBV9	TRBJ2-3	NA	CASSVDGRADTQYF	TGTGCCAGCAGCGTAGACGGGAGGGCAGATACGCAGTATTTT
NA	TRBV30	TRBJ2-1	NA	CAWRRTVRYNEQFF	TGTGCCTGGAGGAGGACTGTACGCTACAATGAGCAGTTCTTC
NA	TRBV2	TRBJ2-7	NA	CASSDEYEQYF	TGTGCCAGCAGTGATGAGTACGAGCAGTACTTC
TRBD1	TRBV5-6	TRBJ1-1	NA	CASSPAGTGATEAFF	TGTGCCAGCAGCCCAGCCGGGACAGGGGCTACTGAAGCTTTCTTT
TRBD2	TRBV24-1	TRBJ2-7	NA	CATSGLAGGSSYEQYF	TGTGCCACCAGTGGTCTAGCGGGAGGTTCCTCCTACGAGCAGTACTTC
TRBD2	TRBV7-6	TRBJ2-3	once	CASSLGGTSFFTDTQYF	TGTGCCAGCAGCTTAGGTGGGACTAGCTTTTTTACAGATACGCAGTATTTT
NA	TRBV6-5	TRBJ2-7	NA	CASSYGFGRVTREQYF	TGTGCCAGCAGTTACGGTTTTGGCAGGGTCACAAGAGAGCAGTACTTC
NA	TRBV5-1	TRBJ1-1	NA	CASSGGKPFDTEAFF	TGCGCCAGCAGCGGAGGGAAACCCTTCGACACTGAAGCTTTCTTT
TRBD2	TRBV2	TRBJ2-2	NA	CASKLGGYTGELFF	TGTGCCAGCAAACTCGGGGGGTACACCGGGGAGCTGTTTTTT
NA	TRBV5-5	TRBJ2-1	NA	CASSPPNGVGEQFF	TGTGCCAGCAGCCCCCCGAACGGGGTCGGTGAGCAGTTCTTC
TRBD2	TRBV6-6	TRBJ2-7	NA	CASVQSSGIDEQYF	TGTGCCAGCGTTCAGTCTAGCGGGATCGACGAGCAGTACTTC
TRBD1	TRBV24-1	TRBJ1-1	NA	CATSDAGQGYTEAFF	TGTGCCACCAGTGATGCGGGACAGGGATACACTGAAGCTTTCTTT
NA	TRBV3-1/TRBV3-2	TRBJ2-7	NA	CASSQDRTHQRYF	TGTGCCAGCAGCCAAGATCGAACCCACCAGCGGTACTTC
TRBD1	TRBV2	TRBJ1-1	NA	CASSDDRGNTEAFF	TGTGCCAGCAGTGATGACAGGGGGAACACTGAAGCTTTCTTT
NA	TRBV7-9	TRBJ1-2	NA	CASSLVGAYGYTF	TGTGCCAGCAGCTTAGTAGGGGCCTATGGCTACACCTTC
NA	TRBV7-9	TRBJ1-4	NA	CASSRRGRDEKLFF	TGTGCCAGCAGCCGGCGGGGTCGGGATGAAAAACTGTTTTTT
TRBD2	TRBV7-6	TRBJ2-5	NA	CASSPRQREGETQYF	TGTGCCAGCAGCCCTCGGCAGCGGGAGGGAGAGACCCAGTACTTC
NA	TRBV7-2	TRBJ1-4	NA	CASSLYVGLNEKLFF	TGTGCCAGCAGCTTATATGTCGGGTTAAATGAAAAACTGTTTTTT
NA	TRBV6-5	TRBJ1-3	NA	CASSYSRGLGNTIYF	TGTGCCAGCAGTTACTCGAGAGGGCTTGGAAACACCATATATTTT
NA	TRBV2	TRBJ1-1	NA	CASRAGTEAFF	TGTGCCAGCAGGGCGGGCACTGAAGCTTTCTTT
NA	TRBV7-9	TRBJ1-1	once	CASSLGTIAEAFF	TGTGCCAGCAGCTTAGGCACAATTGCTGAAGCTTTCTTT
NA	TRBV4-1	TRBJ2-5	once	CASSQDLVQGQETQYF	TGCGCCAGCAGCCAAGATCTGGTCCAGGGCCAAGAGACCCAGTACTTC
TRBD2	TRBV7-2	TRBJ2-5	NA	CASSFRPGRAGETQYF	TGTGCCAGCAGCTTCAGGCCCGGGAGGGCCGGAGAGACCCAGTACTTC
TRBD1	TRBV10-3	TRBJ2-6	NA	CAISAGQGTSGANVLTF	TGTGCCATCAGTGCCGGACAGGGAACCTCTGGGGCCAACGTCCTGACTTTC
NA	TRBV27	TRBJ2-7	NA	CARGHREGPYEQYF	TGTGCCAGGGGGCACAGGGAGGGCCCCTACGAGCAGTACTTC
TRBD1	TRBV6-5	TRBJ1-1	once	CASSTRDRVTEAFF	TGTGCCAGCAGTACGCGGGACAGGGTCACTGAAGCTTTCTTT
TRBD2	TRBV5-4	TRBJ2-1	NA	CASSKAGLAGYNEQFF	TGTGCCAGCAGCAAGGCGGGACTAGCGGGTTACAATGAGCAGTTCTTC
NA	TRBV9	TRBJ2-2	once	CASSVAASVNTGELFF	TGTGCCAGCAGCGTAGCTGCATCAGTTAACACCGGGGAGCTGTTTTTT
NA	TRBV11-1	TRBJ2-7	NA	CASSLVGTNEQYF	TGTGCCAGCAGCTTAGTCGGGACAAACGAGCAGTACTTC
TRBD1	TRBV7-2	TRBJ2-3	NA	CASRQTGGGGDTQYF	TGTGCCAGCAGACAGACAGGGGGGGGCGGGGATACGCAGTATTTT
NA	TRBV11-2	TRBJ2-7	NA	CASSRKWGEGYEQYF	TGTGCCAGCAGCCGGAAATGGGGGGAAGGGTACGAGCAGTACTTC
NA	TRBV7-2	TRBJ2-2	NA	CASSPSRVNTGELFF	TGTGCCAGCAGCCCCTCGCGGGTTAACACCGGGGAGCTGTTTTTT
NA	TRBV5-1	TRBJ2-1	NA	CASSLAVLASYNEQFF	TGCGCCAGCAGCTTGGCCGTACTAGCATCCTACAATGAGCAGTTCTTC
NA	TRBV4-1	TRBJ2-2	NA	CASSLHGGAVRDGELFF	TGCGCCAGCAGCCTACATGGAGGAGCAGTGAGAGACGGGGAGCTGTTTTTT
TRBD1	TRBV4-3	TRBJ2-7	NA	CASSQDRTGAYEQYF	TGCGCCAGCAGCCAAGATCGGACAGGGGCCTACGAGCAGTACTTC
NA	TRBV5-1	TRBJ2-7	NA	CASSLGATGTAASEQYF	TGCGCCAGCAGCTTGGGAGCTACCGGGACTGCAGCTTCCGAGCAGTACTTC
TRBD2	TRBV12-5	TRBJ2-1	NA	CASGLVTTSGRYGEQFF	TGTGCTAGTGGTTTGGTAACTACTAGCGGGAGATATGGTGAGCAGTTCTTC
NA	TRBV27	TRBJ1-4	few	CASSTGQAATNEKLFF	TGTGCCAGCTCCACGGGACAAGCCGCAACTAATGAAAAACTGTTTTTT
NA	TRBV6-5	TRBJ1-1	once	CASLSGMQNTEAFF	TGTGCCAGCCTATCGGGGATGCAGAACACTGAAGCTTTCTTT
NA	TRBV4-2	TRBJ1-5	NA	CASSKGQSNQPQHF	TGTGCCAGCAGCAAAGGGCAGAGCAATCAGCCCCAGCATTTT
TRBD2	TRBV2	TRBJ2-1	NA	CASSPTSGPSYNEQFF	TGTGCCAGCAGTCCGACTAGCGGTCCCTCCTACAATGAGCAGTTCTTC
NA	TRBV6-2/TRBV6-3	TRBJ1-2	NA	CASSQTAYGYTF	TGTGCCAGCAGTCAGACAGCTTATGGCTACACCTTC
NA	TRBV28	TRBJ2-7	NA	CASSLDWLTGEQYF	TGTGCCAGCAGTTTAGACTGGCTAACGGGGGAGCAGTACTTC
TRBD1	TRBV5-1	TRBJ2-1	NA	CASSGGQDYNEQFF	TGCGCCAGCAGCGGGGGACAGGATTACAATGAGCAGTTCTTC
NA	TRBV7-8	TRBJ2-3	NA	CASSLGARGGDTQYF	TGTGCCAGCAGCTTAGGAGCGCGAGGAGGGGATACGCAGTATTTT
TRBD1	TRBV9	TRBJ2-2	NA	CASSVVRGTGYWPGELFF	TGTGCCAGCAGCGTAGTTCGTGGGACAGGGTATTGGCCCGGGGAGCTGTTTTTT
TRBD2	TRBV5-8	TRBJ2-7	once	CAGPPSLAEPNFSYEQYF	TGTGCCGGCCCTCCATCCCTAGCGGAACCCAATTTCTCCTACGAGCAGTACTTC
TRBD2	TRBV7-3	TRBJ2-3	NA	CASSLAGGSTDTQYF	TGTGCCAGCAGCCTAGCGGGAGGGAGCACAGATACGCAGTATTTT
NA	TRBV7-8	TRBJ2-7	NA	CASSLMESSYEQYF	TGTGCCAGCAGCTTAATGGAGAGCTCCTACGAGCAGTACTTC
NA	TRBV28	TRBJ2-7	NA	CASSLSPAYEQYF	TGTGCCAGCAGTTTATCCCCCGCCTACGAGCAGTACTTC
NA	TRBV1	TRBJ2-7	NA	CTSSLRDTLYEQYF	TGCACCAGCAGCCTCCGGGACACCTTATACGAGCAGTACTTC
TRBD2	TRBV7-8	TRBJ2-1	NA	CASSSTTSGRWNEQFF	TGTGCCAGCAGCTCGACGACTAGCGGGAGGTGGAATGAGCAGTTCTTC